The 23 T cell receptor beta chains reported below all come from one sample, sequenced in a study of cytomegalovirus exposure and HLA in healthy donors. Profiled with immunoSEQ multiplex PCR; TCRdb holds only in-frame clones, not every one. The sample lists some 170,000 clones, about 90% occurring once. The specimen sequenced was PBMCs. These receptors were taken from a woman aged 30 to 39 in good health and CMV-seronegative.

This sequence joins TRBV4-2 and TRBJ2-3; 10 nucleotides line up with TRBD2. There are 15 residues in the CDR3. Germline values: CDR1 LGHNA, CDR2 YNFKEQ. Losses at the gene ends were 2 bases for V and 4 bases for J; bases not matched to a gene: 3. The CDR3 sequence: CASSQLAGVSDTQYF. DNA for the CDR3: TGTGCCAGCAGCCAACTAGCGGGAGTCTCAGATACGCAGTATTTT.

The gene calls are TRBV9 and TRBJ2-6, with D unresolved. V was trimmed by 3 bases and J by 1 base, leaving 8 bases between them. This CDR3 spans 15 amino acids. Germline V gene data show CDR1 as SGDLS and CDR2 as YYNGEE. The DNA for the CDR3 is TGTGCCAGCAGCGGCGGATCTTCTGGGGCCAACGTCCTGACTTTC. This gives the protein CASSGGSSGANVLTF.

The chain joins TRBV29-1 to TRBJ1-1, with a possible D match to TRBD1 (5 bases). The V and J ends lost 6 bases and 11 bases respectively, with 25 bases between them. Germline loops: CDR1 SQVTM, CDR2 ANQGSEA. The CDR3 spans 14 residues. In DNA form, the CDR3 reads TGCAGCGTCCTCGGGACCCTAGACGCCACTGGGGCTTTCTTT. Translated, it gives CSVLGTLDATGAFF.

The chain carries TRBV11-2 and TRBJ2-7; D tentatively reads TRBD1 or TRBD2 (5 bases each). In germline, CDR1 is SGHAT, CDR2 FQNNGV. This CDR3 comprises 15 residues. The V gene lost 0 bases and the J gene lost 5 bases, with 14 bases spanning the gap. The CDR3 DNA reads as TGTGCCAGCAGCTTAGATGGACGGGGCGGCGACGAGCAGTACTTC. Its protein product is CASSLDGRGGDEQYF.

This chain connects TRBV5-4 to TRBJ2-2; the D is unclear. The CDR3 totals 14 residues. Germline V gives CDR1 SGHNT, CDR2 YYREEE (reference sequence). Trimming removed 2 bases at V and 2 bases at J, with 7 bases between. Here the CDR3 DNA reads TGTGCCAGCAGCTTAAACGTTAACACCGGGGAGCTGTTTTTT. It encodes CASSLNVNTGELFF.

V gene TRBV4-3 combines with J gene TRBJ2-7, with D possibly called TRBD1 or TRBD2 (5 bases each). CDR1 is LGHNA and CDR2 is YSLEER in the germline V gene. CDR3 length: 15 residues. The V and J ends lost 0 bases and 0 bases respectively, with 9 bases between them. The CDR3 here is CASSQDLGTSYEQYF. CDR3 nucleotide sequence: TGCGCCAGCAGCCAAGATCTGGGGACCTCCTACGAGCAGTACTTC.

The chain links TRBV7-6 to TRBJ2-3; 8 bases are a match to TRBD1. V lost 5 bases, J lost 0 bases, and 7 bases stayed unmatched. Looked up from germline, CDR1 is SGHVS and CDR2 is FNYEAQ. This CDR3 has 16 amino acids. CDR3 coding DNA: TGTGCCAGCAGCCCCGGGACAGGAGTTAGCACAGATACGCAGTATTTT. It yields the protein CASSPGTGVSTDTQYF.

The chain employs TRBV6-1 and TRBJ1-5, with D unresolved. CDR3 size: 13 residues. Germline V CDR1 and CDR2: MNHNS, SASEGT. Trimming removed 5 bases from V and 4 bases from J, with 9 bases in between. CDR3 nucleotides: TGTGCCAGCAGTAATAGAGAGAATCAGCCCCAGCATTTT. This encodes CASSNRENQPQHF.

The chain joins TRBV6-5 to TRBJ2-7; 7 bases line up with TRBD1. The CDR3 has 13 residues. Germline values: CDR1 MNHEY, CDR2 SVGAGI. The trim removed 5 bases at V and 3 bases at J, leaving 4 bases unmatched. CDR3 sequence reads: CASSRGQLYEQYF. CDR3 sequence (DNA): TGTGCCAGCAGTCGGGGACAGCTCTACGAGCAGTACTTC.

The table lists this clone with a count of one. CDR3 protein: CASSLGQGIGELFF. The CDR3 coding sequence is TGTGCCAGCAGCCTTGGACAGGGGATCGGGGAGCTGTTTTTT. The V and J genes are TRBV5-6 and TRBJ2-2; 9 bases fit TRBD1. The germline V gene encodes CDR1 SGHDT and CDR2 YYEEEE. The trim removed 4 bases at V and 7 bases at J, leaving 5 bases unmatched. The CDR3 spans 14 residues.

The V gene is TRBV4-1, the J gene TRBJ2-5; TRBD2 might be the D (5 bases). The CDR3 is 13 amino acids. Trimming stripped 4 bases from V and 9 bases from J, with 15 bases between. Germline lookup yields CDR1 MGHRA and CDR2 YSYEKL. CDR3 region: CASSPQHQEAQYF. DNA for the CDR3: TGCGCCAGCAGCCCACAGCATCAGGAGGCCCAGTACTTC.

The rearrangement joins TRBV7-9 to TRBJ2-2; D gene uncertain. V shed 0 bases and J shed 7 bases, with 9 bases lying between them. Germline V gene data show CDR1 as SEHNR and CDR2 as FQNEAQ (reference sequence). This CDR3 has 14 residues. CDR3 coding DNA: TGTGCCAGCAGCTTAGCGGGCGGAGACGGGGAGCTGTTTTTT. It encodes CASSLAGGDGELFF.

The V and J genes are TRBV28 and TRBJ1-2, with 8 bases lining up with TRBD1. This CDR3 is built from 14 residues. Germline V gene lookup returns CDR1 MDHEN and CDR2 SYDVKM. V was pared by 2 bases and J by 8 bases, with 7 bases of the junction left unmatched. For the CDR3, the DNA is TGTGCCAGCAGTTTAGCGGACAGGGCGACCGGCTACACCTTC. Its translation: CASSLADRATGYTF.

This chain uses TRBV25-1 with TRBJ2-1; TRBD1 matches at 7 bases. J gave up 1 base and V 3 bases, and 6 bases lay outside the gene matches. The CDR3 covers 16 residues. Germline CDR1 MGHDK, CDR2 SYGVNS. CDR3 nucleotides: TGTGCCAGCAGTGAGTACAGGGGAGTGTCCTACAATGAGCAGTTCTTC. It yields the protein CASSEYRGVSYNEQFF.

V is TRBV6-5 and J is TRBJ2-7, with TRBD2 as a possible D gene (5 bases). The length of the CDR3 is 13 residues. Germline assignment: CDR1 MNHEY and CDR2 SVGAGI. The V end was cut by 6 bases, the J end by 3 bases, with 12 bases between. Here the CDR3 DNA reads TGTGCCAGCAGGACCGAAGACTACTACGAGCAGTACTTC. Translating it yields CASRTEDYYEQYF.

The CDR3 nucleotides read TGTGCCAGCAGCGGGGCGCGCTTTGGCTACACCTTC. The encoded protein is CASSGARFGYTF. The chain links TRBV11-2 to TRBJ1-2, with D maybe TRBD1 (5 bases). CDR3 length equals 12 residues. Per the germline V gene, CDR1 is SGHAT and CDR2 is FQNNGV. V was clipped by 5 bases and J by 7 bases, with 11 bases between them. The entire variable domain, with the rest obtained from reference TRBV11-2 and TRBJ1-2, is as follows: EAGVAQSPRYKIIEKRQSVAFWCNPISGHATLYWYQQILGQGPKLLIQFQNNGVVDDSQLPKDRFSAERLKGVDSTLKIQPAKLEDSAVYLCASSGARFGYTFGSGTRLTVV.

J is TRBJ2-7 and V is TRBV27; 13 bases are a match to TRBD2. CDR3 length equals 15 residues. The V and J ends lost 4 bases and 6 bases, in that order; junction bases with no gene match: 6. Looked up from germline, CDR1 is MNHEY and CDR2 is SMNVEV (reference sequence). In DNA form, the CDR3 reads TGTGCCAGCAGTTCGTGGACTAGCGGGAGATCCGAGCAGTACTTC. This translates into CASSSWTSGRSEQYF.

The rearrangement joins TRBV5-8 to TRBJ2-7; 7 positions match TRBD1. The CDR3 spans 14 residues. V lost 5 bases to trimming and J lost 3 bases; unmatched junction nucleotides: 8. CDR1 is SGHTS, CDR2 YDEGEE, per germline. The CDR3 bases are TGTGCCAGCAGGGAGACAGGGTTACGCTACGAGCAGTACTTC. Translation: CASRETGLRYEQYF. The full variable domain, rest sourced from reference TRBV5-8 and TRBJ2-7, is EAGVTQSPTHLIKTRGQQATLRCSPISGHTSVYWYQQALGLGLQFLLWYDEGEERNRGNFPPRFSGRQFPNYSSELNVNALELEDSALYLCASRETGLRYEQYFGPGTRLTVT.

The gene calls are TRBV4-2 and TRBJ2-1, with 13 bases fitting TRBD2. Germline assignment: CDR1 LGHNA and CDR2 YNFKEQ. V dropped 4 bases and J dropped 9; count of bases not matched to a gene: 6. There are 15 residues in the CDR3. The CDR3 loop reads CASSRDGTSGVEQFF. The DNA of the CDR3 is TGTGCCAGCAGCCGGGACGGGACTAGCGGGGTTGAGCAGTTCTTC.

CDR3 nucleotides: TGTGCCAGTAGTGAGGACAGATATGCCAAAAACATTCAGTACTTC. Protein product: CASSEDRYAKNIQYF. V and J are TRBV19 and TRBJ2-4; a weak D match, TRBD1 (6 bases). Germline V CDR1 and CDR2: LNHDA, SQIVND (reference sequence). The CDR3 sequence is 15 residues long. V lost 5 bases to trimming and J lost 1 base, with 12 bases between them.

The chain uses TRBV15 and TRBJ1-2; 10 bases are a match to TRBD1. Germline CDR1 and CDR2: LNHNV and YYDKDF (reference sequence). Unmatched junction bases numbered 9, after V lost 6 bases and J lost 5 bases. The CDR3 consists of 15 residues. The DNA of the CDR3 is TGTGCCACCAGGAAACCGGGACAGGGGAGTTATGGCTACACCTTC. Protein sequence: CATRKPGQGSYGYTF.

The chain combines TRBV19 with TRBJ2-5, with D possibly TRBD1 on 6 matching bases. Germline lookup yields CDR1 LNHDA and CDR2 SQIVND (reference sequence). V lost 3 bases and J lost 3, with 17 bases in between. The CDR3 has 16 amino acids. The CDR3 DNA is TGTGCCAGTAGTATCGTGAGGGACAACCGTAAAGAGACCCAGTACTTC. Residues: CASSIVRDNRKETQYF. The complete variable domain, with remaining parts taken from reference TRBV19 and TRBJ2-5, reads DGGITQSPKYLFRKEGQNVTLSCEQNLNHDAMYWYRQDPGQGLRLIYYSQIVNDFQKGDIAEGYSVSREKKESFPLTVTSAQKNPTAFYLCASSIVRDNRKETQYFGPGTRLLVL.

The chain combines TRBV7-2 with TRBJ1-1, with 9 bases identical to TRBD1. V lost 3 bases and J lost 4; bases outside the gene matches: 6. The CDR3 has 15 amino acids. Germline-derived CDR1 and CDR2 are SGHTA and FQGNSA. CDR3 sequence: CASSFTGGAGTEAFF. The CDR3 nucleotides are TGTGCCAGCAGCTTTACAGGGGGCGCGGGCACTGAAGCTTTCTTT.